These 11 T cell receptor beta chains were all obtained from the same sample, sequenced in a study of blood T cell repertoires in COVID-19. Data came from immunoSEQ multiplex PCR; TCRdb stores just in-frame clones and leaves some out. The sample lists around 470,000 clones; 90% were seen once. The sample consisted of PBMCs or T cells enriched from blood (not recorded which). The receptors shown here come from a man between 18 and 29 years old who had recovered from COVID-19.

The rearrangement links TRBV30 to TRBJ1-4; D possibly corresponds to TRBD1 (5 bases). Trimming removed 2 bases at V and 3 bases at J, with 10 bases between. CDR1 is GTSNPN and CDR2 is SVGIG in the germline V gene (reference sequence). This CDR3 has 14 amino acids. The CDR3 is CAWSKGLANEKLFF. CDR3 nucleotide sequence: TGTGCCTGGAGTAAGGGGCTGGCTAATGAAAAACTGTTTTTT.

The chain is built from TRBV28 and TRBJ2-1; D may be TRBD2 (5 bases). Per germline, CDR1 MDHEN and CDR2 SYDVKM. The CDR3 extends over 16 amino acids. Between the trimmed V and J ends, which lost 5 bases and 0 bases, there was a span of 14 bases. CDR3 residues: CASSAWTASSYNEQFF. The CDR3 nucleotides are TGTGCCAGCAGTGCCTGGACTGCTAGCTCCTACAATGAGCAGTTCTTC.

V usage is TRBV2 and J usage is TRBJ1-2, with a possible D match to TRBD1 (6 bases). This CDR3 contains 12 residues. V lost 4 bases and J lost 7, with 10 bases in between. Germline-derived CDR1 and CDR2 are SNHLY and FYNNEI. The CDR3, as DNA: TGTGCCAGCAGTGGAACAGGGTTTGGCTACACCTTC. This translates into CASSGTGFGYTF.

V is TRBV27 and J is TRBJ2-7; 9 positions match TRBD2. The CDR3 runs to 15 residues. After removal of 3 bases from V and 2 bases from J, the junction contained 5 bases not matched to a gene. The germline gives CDR1 MNHEY, CDR2 SMNVEV (reference sequence). The CDR3 here is CASSFAGGPPYEQYF. The CDR3, as DNA: TGTGCCAGCAGTTTCGCGGGAGGGCCGCCCTACGAGCAGTACTTC.

The CDR3 sequence is CASSTRRVGGYTF. Here the CDR3 DNA reads TGTGCCAGCAGCACCCGCAGGGTAGGCGGCTACACCTTC. The rearrangement joins TRBV3-1 (or the pseudogene TRBV3-2) to TRBJ1-2, with a tentative D call TRBD1 (5 bases). CDR3 length equals 13 residues. With 5 bases removed from V and 8 bases from J, the gap between germline ends came to 15 bases. The germline V gene encodes CDR1 LGHDT and CDR2 YNNKEL (reference sequence).

The genes are TRBV18 and TRBJ2-7; possibly TRBD2 for D (6 bases). Trimming removed 0 bases at V and 4 bases at J, with 19 bases between. The CDR3 contains 17 residues. Germline V lookup: CDR1 KGHSH, CDR2 LQKENI. CDR3 residues: CASSPPVSGVRGYEQYF. CDR3 sequence (DNA): TGTGCCAGCTCACCACCGGTCTCGGGAGTCCGGGGGTACGAGCAGTACTTC.

The chain is built from TRBV5-6 and TRBJ2-2; the D gene is possibly TRBD1 (5 bases). Trimming cost V 0 bases and J 7 bases, with 16 bases left between them. The germline V gene encodes CDR1 SGHDT and CDR2 YYEEEE. The CDR3 is 16 residues long. In DNA, the CDR3 is TGTGCCAGCAGCTTGGCAGGGCGATATGATCACGGGGAGCTGTTTTTT. Its protein is CASSLAGRYDHGELFF.

This clone occurred once. The rearrangement links TRBV2 to TRBJ1-2; D uncertain. This CDR3 has 11 amino acids. CDR1 and CDR2 (germline): SNHLY, FYNNEI. V lost 0 bases and J 14 bases, leaving 10 bases between the germline ends. The CDR3 protein is CASSEAVGETF. CDR3 in DNA: TGTGCCAGCAGTGAAGCTGTCGGTGAGACCTTC.

The chain links TRBV28 to TRBJ1-2; no reliable D call. This CDR3 is built from 15 residues. CDR1 and CDR2 (germline): MDHEN, SYDVKM. V was clipped by 6 bases and J by 7 bases, with 21 bases between them. CDR3 coding DNA: TGTGCCAGCAGATCGATACTATTTGCGGAGTCTGGCTACACCTTC. This translates into CASRSILFAESGYTF.

This sequence joins TRBV30 and TRBJ1-5; D unclear. V lost 3 bases, J lost 0 bases, and 12 bases lay in between. The CDR3 is made up of 15 amino acids. CDR1 GTSNPN and CDR2 SVGIG come from the germline V gene (reference sequence). The CDR3: CAWSETAFSNQPQHF. CDR3 DNA: TGTGCCTGGAGCGAAACAGCATTTAGCAATCAGCCCCAGCATTTT.

This clone appeared a single time. The chain combines TRBV5-8 with TRBJ2-1; the D is unclear. The CDR3 length is 15 residues. Germline V gene lookup returns CDR1 SGHTS and CDR2 YDEGEE. V lost 3 bases and J 2 bases, leaving 12 bases between the germline ends. The CDR3 DNA follows: TGTGCCAGCAGCTCCTGGAGCGACCCCTACAATGAGCAGTTCTTC. Its protein is CASSSWSDPYNEQFF.